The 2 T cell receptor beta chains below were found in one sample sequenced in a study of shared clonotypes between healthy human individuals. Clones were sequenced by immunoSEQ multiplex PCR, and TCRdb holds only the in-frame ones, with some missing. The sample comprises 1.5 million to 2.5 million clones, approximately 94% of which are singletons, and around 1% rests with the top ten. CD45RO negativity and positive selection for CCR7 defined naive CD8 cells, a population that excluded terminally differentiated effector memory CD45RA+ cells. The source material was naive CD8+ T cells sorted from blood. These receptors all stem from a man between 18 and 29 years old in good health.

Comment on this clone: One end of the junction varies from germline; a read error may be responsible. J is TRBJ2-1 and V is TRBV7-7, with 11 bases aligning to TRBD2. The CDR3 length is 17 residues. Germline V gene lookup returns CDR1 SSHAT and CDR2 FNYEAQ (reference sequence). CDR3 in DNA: TGTGCTAGCAGCTTATCTAGCGGGAGGTCCGGGGTCAATGAGCAGTTCTTC. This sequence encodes CASSLSSGRSGVNEQFF. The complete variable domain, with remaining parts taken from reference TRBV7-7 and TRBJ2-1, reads GAGVSQSPRYKVTKRGQDVTLRCDPISSHATLYWYQQALGQGPEFLTYFNYEAQPDKSGLPSDRFSAERPEGSISTLTIQRTEQRDSAMYRCASSLSSGRSGVNEQFFGPGTRLTVL.

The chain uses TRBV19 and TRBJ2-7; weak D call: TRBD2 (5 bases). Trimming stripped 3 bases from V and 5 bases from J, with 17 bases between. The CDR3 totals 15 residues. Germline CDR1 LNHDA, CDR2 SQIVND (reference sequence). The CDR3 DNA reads TGTGCCAGTAGTATCTGGAGCCTCTCCGGGGACGAGCAGTACTTC. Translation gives CASSIWSLSGDEQYF. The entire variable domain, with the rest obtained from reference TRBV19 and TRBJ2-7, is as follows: DGGITQSPKYLFRKEGQNVTLSCEQNLNHDAMYWYRQDPGQGLRLIYYSQIVNDFQKGDIAEGYSVSREKKESFPLTVTSAQKNPTAFYLCASSIWSLSGDEQYFGPGTRLTVT.